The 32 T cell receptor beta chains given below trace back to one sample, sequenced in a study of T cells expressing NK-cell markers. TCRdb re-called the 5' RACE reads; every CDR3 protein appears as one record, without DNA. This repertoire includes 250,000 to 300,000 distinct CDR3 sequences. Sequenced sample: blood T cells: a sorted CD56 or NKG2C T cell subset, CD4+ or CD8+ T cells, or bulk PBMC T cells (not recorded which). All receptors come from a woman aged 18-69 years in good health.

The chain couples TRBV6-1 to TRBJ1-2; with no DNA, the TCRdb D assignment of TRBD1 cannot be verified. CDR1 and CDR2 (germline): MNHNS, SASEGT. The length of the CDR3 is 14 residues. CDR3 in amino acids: CATSRGQGPLGYTF.

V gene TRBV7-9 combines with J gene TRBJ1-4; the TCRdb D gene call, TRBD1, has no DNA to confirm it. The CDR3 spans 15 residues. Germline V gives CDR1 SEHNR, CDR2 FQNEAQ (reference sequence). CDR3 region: CASSVGQGTNEKLFF.

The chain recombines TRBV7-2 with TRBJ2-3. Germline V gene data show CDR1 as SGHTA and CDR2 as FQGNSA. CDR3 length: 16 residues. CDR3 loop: CASSSVAVTSTDTQYF.

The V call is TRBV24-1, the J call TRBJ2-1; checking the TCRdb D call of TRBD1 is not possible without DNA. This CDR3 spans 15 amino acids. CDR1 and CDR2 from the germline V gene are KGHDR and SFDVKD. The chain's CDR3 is CATAGTGHGYNEQFF.

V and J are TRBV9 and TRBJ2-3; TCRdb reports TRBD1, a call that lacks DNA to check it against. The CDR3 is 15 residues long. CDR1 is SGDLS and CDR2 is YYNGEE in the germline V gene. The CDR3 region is CASSVLDRYSDTQYF.

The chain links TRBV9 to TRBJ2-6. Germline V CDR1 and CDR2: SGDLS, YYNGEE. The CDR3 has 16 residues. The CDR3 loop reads CASSVGVLSGANVLTF.

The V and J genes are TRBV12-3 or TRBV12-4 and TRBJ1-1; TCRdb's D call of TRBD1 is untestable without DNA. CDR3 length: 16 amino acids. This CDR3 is CASSPGTGRSHTEAFF.

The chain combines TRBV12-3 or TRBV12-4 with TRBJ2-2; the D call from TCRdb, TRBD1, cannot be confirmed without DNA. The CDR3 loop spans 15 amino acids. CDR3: CASNSPGPNTGELFF.

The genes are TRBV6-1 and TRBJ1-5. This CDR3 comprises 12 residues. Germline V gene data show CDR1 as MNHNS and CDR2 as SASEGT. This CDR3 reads CATLLANQPQHF.

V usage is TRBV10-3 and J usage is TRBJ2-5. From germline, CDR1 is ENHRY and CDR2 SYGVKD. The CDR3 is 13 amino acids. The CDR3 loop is CAISETIEETQYF.

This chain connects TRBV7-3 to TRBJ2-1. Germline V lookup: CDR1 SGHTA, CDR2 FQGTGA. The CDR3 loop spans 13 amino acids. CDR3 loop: CASSSSPYNEQFF.

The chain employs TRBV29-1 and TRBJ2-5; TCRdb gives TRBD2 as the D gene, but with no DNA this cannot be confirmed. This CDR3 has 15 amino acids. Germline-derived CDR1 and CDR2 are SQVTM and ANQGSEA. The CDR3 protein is CSVGQGLAGEETQYF. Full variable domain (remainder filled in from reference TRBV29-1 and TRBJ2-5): SAVISQKPSRDICQRGTSLTIQCQVDSQVTMMFWYRQQPGQSLTLIATANQGSEATYESGFVIDKFPISRPNLTFSTLTVSNMSPEDSSIYLCSVGQGLAGEETQYFGPGTRLLVL.

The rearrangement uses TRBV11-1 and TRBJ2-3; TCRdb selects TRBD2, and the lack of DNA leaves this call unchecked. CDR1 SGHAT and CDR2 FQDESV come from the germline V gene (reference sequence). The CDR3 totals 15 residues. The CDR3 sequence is CASSTLAGTADTQYF.

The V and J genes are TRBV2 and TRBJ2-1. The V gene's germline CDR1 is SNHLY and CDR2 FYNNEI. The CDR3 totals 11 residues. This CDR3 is CASSERAEQFF. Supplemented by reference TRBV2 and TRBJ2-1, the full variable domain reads EPEVTQTPSHQVTQMGQEVILRCVPISNHLYFYWYRQILGQKVEFLVSFYNNEISEKSEIFDDQFSVERPDGSNFTLKIRSTKLEDSAMYFCASSERAEQFFGPGTRLTVL.

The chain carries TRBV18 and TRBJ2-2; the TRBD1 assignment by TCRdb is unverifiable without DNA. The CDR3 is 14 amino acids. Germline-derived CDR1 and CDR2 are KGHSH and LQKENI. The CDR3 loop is CASTGLGDTGELFF.

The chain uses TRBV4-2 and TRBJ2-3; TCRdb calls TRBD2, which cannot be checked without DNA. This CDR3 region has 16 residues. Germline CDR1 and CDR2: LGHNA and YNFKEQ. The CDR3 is CASSQNSGRARDTQYF.

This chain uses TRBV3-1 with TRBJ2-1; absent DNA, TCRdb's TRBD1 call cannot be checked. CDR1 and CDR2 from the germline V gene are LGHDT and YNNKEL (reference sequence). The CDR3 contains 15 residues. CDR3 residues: CASSPNRGIYNEQFF.

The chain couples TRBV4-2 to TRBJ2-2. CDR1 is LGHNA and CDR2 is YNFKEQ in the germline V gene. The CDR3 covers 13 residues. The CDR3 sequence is CASSPTNTGELFF.

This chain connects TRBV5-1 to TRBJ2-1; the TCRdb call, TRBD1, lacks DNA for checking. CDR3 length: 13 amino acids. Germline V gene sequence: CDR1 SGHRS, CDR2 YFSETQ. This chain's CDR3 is CASSRQGDDEQFF.

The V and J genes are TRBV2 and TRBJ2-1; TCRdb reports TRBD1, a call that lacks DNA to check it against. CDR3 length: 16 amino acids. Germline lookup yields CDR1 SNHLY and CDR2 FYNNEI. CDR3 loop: CASSPRRGRESNEQFF. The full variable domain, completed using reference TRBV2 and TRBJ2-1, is EPEVTQTPSHQVTQMGQEVILRCVPISNHLYFYWYRQILGQKVEFLVSFYNNEISEKSEIFDDQFSVERPDGSNFTLKIRSTKLEDSAMYFCASSPRRGRESNEQFFGPGTRLTVL.

This chain's CDR3 is CASSRTSGSTYEQYF. V and J are TRBV5-1 and TRBJ2-7; TCRdb returns TRBD2, unconfirmable since there is no DNA. CDR1 SGHRS and CDR2 YFSETQ come from the germline V gene. This CDR3 is 15 amino acids long.

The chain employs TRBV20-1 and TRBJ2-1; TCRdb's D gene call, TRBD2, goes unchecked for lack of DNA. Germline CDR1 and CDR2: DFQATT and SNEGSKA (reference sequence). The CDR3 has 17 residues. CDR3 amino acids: CSARSPGLAGGGNEQFF.

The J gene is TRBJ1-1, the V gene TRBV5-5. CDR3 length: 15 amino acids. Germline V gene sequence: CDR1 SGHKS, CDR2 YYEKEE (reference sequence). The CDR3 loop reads CASSLGRVGGTEAFF.

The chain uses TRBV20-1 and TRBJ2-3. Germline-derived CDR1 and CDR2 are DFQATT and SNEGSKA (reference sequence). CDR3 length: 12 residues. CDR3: CSAEQGTDTQYF.

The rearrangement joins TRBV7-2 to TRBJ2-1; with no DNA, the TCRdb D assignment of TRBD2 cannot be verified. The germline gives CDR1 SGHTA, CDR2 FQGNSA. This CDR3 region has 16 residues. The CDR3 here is CASSSRTSGSRNEQFF.

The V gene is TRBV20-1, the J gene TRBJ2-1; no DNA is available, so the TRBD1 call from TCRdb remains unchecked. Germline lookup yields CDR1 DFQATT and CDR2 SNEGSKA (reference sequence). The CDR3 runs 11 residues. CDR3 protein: CSALRQAEQFF.

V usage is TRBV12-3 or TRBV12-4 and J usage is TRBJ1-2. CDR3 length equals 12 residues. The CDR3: CASSQTNYGYTF.

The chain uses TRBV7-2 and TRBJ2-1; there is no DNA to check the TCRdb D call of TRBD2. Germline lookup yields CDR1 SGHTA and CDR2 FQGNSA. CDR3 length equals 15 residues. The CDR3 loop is CASSSTLRALGEQFF.

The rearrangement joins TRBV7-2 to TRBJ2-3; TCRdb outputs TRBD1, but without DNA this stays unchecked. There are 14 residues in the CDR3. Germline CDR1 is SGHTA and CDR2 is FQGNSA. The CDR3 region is CASSHGQTTDTQYF.

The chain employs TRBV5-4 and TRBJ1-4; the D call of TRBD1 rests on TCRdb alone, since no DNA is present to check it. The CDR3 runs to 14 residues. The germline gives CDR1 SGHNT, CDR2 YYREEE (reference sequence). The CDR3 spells CASSLGLTDEKLFF.

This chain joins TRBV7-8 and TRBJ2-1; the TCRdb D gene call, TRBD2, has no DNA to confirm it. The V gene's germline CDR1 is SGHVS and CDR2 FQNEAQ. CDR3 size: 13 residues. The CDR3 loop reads CASSLQSMGEQFF. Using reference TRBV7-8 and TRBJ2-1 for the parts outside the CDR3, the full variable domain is GAGVSQSPRYKVAKRGQDVALRCDPISGHVSLFWYQQALGQGPEFLTYFQNEAQLDKSGLPSDRFFAERPEGSVSTLKIQRTQQEDSAVYLCASSLQSMGEQFFGPGTRLTVL.

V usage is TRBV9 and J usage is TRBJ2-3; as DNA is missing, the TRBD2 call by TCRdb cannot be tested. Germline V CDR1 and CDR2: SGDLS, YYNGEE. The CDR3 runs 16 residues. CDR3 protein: CASSVGQGSHTDTQYF.